These 6 T cell receptor beta chains came from one sample sequenced in a study of blood T cell repertoires in COVID-19 (TCRdb year 2020). The library was prepared using the immunoSEQ multiplex PCR assay. Imported from immuneACCESS, the table was reduced by TCRdb to in-frame sequences with V and J called. These copies leave out some clones; in studies compared against another copy, an unresolved V gene accounts for under half, and the cause of the remainder is not known. The sample table lists about 140,000 clones, over 60% of them with a count of one. The biggest ten clones account for around a sixth of the sample. The sequencing sample was made of peripheral blood. These receptor sequences come from a man in his fifties or sixties with acute or convalescent COVID-19.

The gene calls are TRBV18 and TRBJ2-6, with D unclear. V dropped 3 bases and J dropped 5 bases, with 5 bases sitting between them. Germline V gene lookup returns CDR1 KGHSH and CDR2 LQKENI. This CDR3 is 13 amino acids long. In nucleotides, the CDR3 is TGTGCCAGCTCACCTGACTGGGCCAACGTCCTGACTTTC. Translation: CASSPDWANVLTF.

CDR3 residues: CASSQPSGGILYNEQFF. The DNA of the CDR3 is TGTGCCAGCAGCCAACCTAGCGGGGGCATCCTCTACAATGAGCAGTTCTTC. The V call is TRBV14, the J call TRBJ2-1, with 10 bases aligning to TRBD2. CDR1 and CDR2 (germline): SGHDN, FVKESK. V dropped 2 bases and J dropped 3; count of bases not matched to a gene: 7. The CDR3 extends over 17 amino acids.

This clone was seen a few times. The rearrangement links TRBV24-1 to TRBJ2-7; 10 bases fit TRBD2. V shed 1 base and J 2 bases; nucleotides not matched to a gene: 7. Germline V gene lookup returns CDR1 KGHDR and CDR2 SFDVKD. CDR3 length equals 17 residues. The CDR3 DNA is TGTGCCACCAGTGATTTCCTTCTAGCGGGGGTGACCTACGAGCAGTACGTC. This gives the protein CATSDFLLAGVTYEQYV.

V usage is TRBV19 and J usage is TRBJ1-5, with D uncertain. With 5 bases removed from V and 9 bases from J, the gap between germline ends came to 14 bases. The CDR3 is 13 amino acids. Germline loops: CDR1 LNHDA, CDR2 SQIVND (reference sequence). CDR3 protein: CASSLSRLGPQHF. The CDR3 DNA sequence: TGTGCCAGTAGTTTATCCCGACTTGGGCCCCAGCATTTT.

This clone appeared a single time. V usage is TRBV7-2 and J usage is TRBJ1-2, with 7 positions matching TRBD1. The CDR3 is made up of 15 amino acids. From germline, CDR1 is SGHTA and CDR2 FQGNSA. J gave up 14 bases and V 1 base, and 16 bases lay outside the gene matches. Here the CDR3 DNA reads TGTGCCAGCAGCTTAGGACGAACAGGGGCCCGGGCGAAAACCTTC. Amino acid sequence: CASSLGRTGARAKTF.

This chain links TRBV5-4 with TRBJ1-1; possible D gene TRBD1, 6 bases. The CDR3 has 14 amino acids. CDR1 SGHNT and CDR2 YYREEE come from the germline V gene (reference sequence). Trimming removed 3 bases from V and 1 base from J, with 10 bases in between. CDR3 DNA: TGTGCCAGCAGCTCTCCGGGACAGAACACTGAAGCTTTCTTT. Translated: CASSSPGQNTEAFF.